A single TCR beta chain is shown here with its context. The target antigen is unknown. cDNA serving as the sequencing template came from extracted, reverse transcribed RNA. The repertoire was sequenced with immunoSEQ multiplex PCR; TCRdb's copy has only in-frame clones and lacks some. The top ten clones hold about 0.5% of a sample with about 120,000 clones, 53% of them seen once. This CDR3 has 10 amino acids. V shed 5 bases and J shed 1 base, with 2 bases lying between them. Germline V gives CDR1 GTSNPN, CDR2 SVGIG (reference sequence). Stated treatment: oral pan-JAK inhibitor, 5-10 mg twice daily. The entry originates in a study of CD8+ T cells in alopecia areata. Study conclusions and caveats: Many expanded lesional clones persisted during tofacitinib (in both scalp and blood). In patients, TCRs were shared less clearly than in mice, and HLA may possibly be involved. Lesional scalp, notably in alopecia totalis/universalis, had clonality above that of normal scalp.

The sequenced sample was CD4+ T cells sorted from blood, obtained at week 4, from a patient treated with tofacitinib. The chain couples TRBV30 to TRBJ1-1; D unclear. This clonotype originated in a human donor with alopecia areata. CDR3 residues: CAWSNTEAFF. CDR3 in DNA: TGTGCCTGGTCGAACACTGAAGCTTTCTTT.